This T cell receptor (beta chain) originates from a study of metastatic and nonmetastatic thyroid tumors. Looking at the study overall: Repertoires were compared across blood and tumor or nodule tissue from malignant and benign thyroid patients. Regarding the study as a whole: As reported, TCR beta diversity in blood and tumor was significantly higher in malignant thyroid tumors than in benign nodules.

Before thyroid surgery, none of the patients had received any treatment. There are a few counts of this clone. Its antigen is unknown. In the original analysis: The study's classifier, a distant-metastasis tool for papillary thyroid cancer, was built using CDR3 differences across clinicopathological groups. TCRdb re-analyzed the PCR reads using MiXCR. What appears here as the V and J calls and clone size reflects TCRdb's work, not the paper's. The table includes about 20,000 clones, roughly 22% detected once. This CDR3 has 13 residues. Germline loops: CDR1 SNHLY, CDR2 FYNNEI. Deletions cut 8 bases from V and 2 bases from J, with 12 bases between.

This sequence joins TRBV2 and TRBJ2-5; perhaps D is TRBD1 or TRBD2 (5 bases each). Sequenced: adjacent normal tissue. This TCR came from a female donor with papillary thyroid cancer or a benign thyroid nodule (not recorded which). Some clones in this sample may be carry-over from other donors' samples. Written as DNA, the CDR3 is TGTGCCAGCCTTGGGACGGATCAAGAGACCCAGTACTTC. It yields the protein CASLGTDQETQYF.